These T cell receptor beta chains were read from a single sample in a study of T cell responses to AZD1222 COVID-19 vaccine. Sequencing was performed with immunoSEQ multiplex PCR; in TCRdb, only in-frame clones are kept and a portion is missing. The data contain 50,000 or so clones, roughly 90% of them singletons. The sequencing here drew on peripheral blood, taken 28 days after the second AZD1222 dose. The receptor set was obtained from an adult who received the AZD1222 COVID-19 vaccine. Each CDR3 is given with its conserved first and last residue. Each record gives: V gene, J gene, CDR3 length, D gene, clone size, CDR3 protein, CDR3 DNA. D genes are given only for firm matches. Some rows have no size entry. The others give once, few or many, or a class for an expanded clone.

v_gene: TRBV3-1/TRBV3-2; j_gene: TRBJ2-7; len: 14; d_gene: .; abundance: .; CDR3aa: CASRGSSGDEQQYF; CDR3nt: TGTGCCAGCCGTGGTAGTAGCGGAGATGAGCAGCAGTACTTC
v_gene: TRBV6-5; j_gene: TRBJ2-5; len: 15; d_gene: TRBD1; abundance: .; CDR3aa: CASSPRQGPLETQYF; CDR3nt: TGTGCCAGCAGTCCTAGACAGGGCCCGTTGGAGACCCAGTACTTC
v_gene: TRBV12-3/TRBV12-4; j_gene: TRBJ2-5; len: 13; d_gene: .; abundance: .; CDR3aa: CASSLGQGKTQYF; CDR3nt: TGTGCCAGCAGTTTAGGGCAGGGTAAGACCCAGTACTTC
v_gene: TRBV4-2; j_gene: TRBJ1-2; len: 16; d_gene: .; abundance: .; CDR3aa: CASSQVADPTLEGYTF; CDR3nt: TGTGCCAGCAGCCAAGTCGCAGATCCGACCCTGGAGGGCTACACCTTC
v_gene: TRBV7-2; j_gene: TRBJ2-1; len: 14; d_gene: .; abundance: .; CDR3aa: CASSLAWVYNEQFF; CDR3nt: TGTGCCAGCAGCTTAGCCTGGGTTTATAATGAGCAGTTCTTC
v_gene: TRBV9; j_gene: TRBJ1-1; len: 15; d_gene: .; abundance: .; CDR3aa: CASSVDRAMITEAFF; CDR3nt: TGTGCCAGCAGCGTAGACAGGGCTATGATCACTGAAGCTTTCTTT
v_gene: TRBV29-1; j_gene: TRBJ1-5; len: 14; d_gene: .; abundance: .; CDR3aa: CSVTFGNPNQPQHF; CDR3nt: TGCAGCGTAACGTTCGGGAATCCCAATCAGCCCCAGCATTTT
v_gene: TRBV6-5; j_gene: TRBJ2-7; len: 15; d_gene: TRBD2; abundance: .; CDR3aa: CASRQGLAGSYEQYF; CDR3nt: TGTGCCAGCAGACAGGGACTAGCGGGGTCCTACGAGCAGTACTTC
v_gene: TRBV27; j_gene: TRBJ1-6; len: 17; d_gene: .; abundance: .; CDR3aa: CASSLSYRGSYNSPLHF; CDR3nt: TGTGCCAGCAGTTTGTCGTATCGGGGCTCCTATAATTCACCCCTCCACTTT
v_gene: TRBV6-1; j_gene: TRBJ1-1; len: 13; d_gene: .; abundance: .; CDR3aa: CASSEAENTEAFF; CDR3nt: TGTGCCAGCAGTGAAGCCGAGAACACTGAAGCTTTCTTT
v_gene: TRBV11-2; j_gene: TRBJ2-1; len: 16; d_gene: TRBD2; abundance: few; CDR3aa: CASSPRGTSGWDEQFF; CDR3nt: TGTGCCAGCAGCCCGAGGGGGACTAGCGGTTGGGATGAGCAGTTCTTC
v_gene: TRBV28; j_gene: TRBJ1-5; len: 14; d_gene: .; abundance: .; CDR3aa: CASSAEVSNQPQHF; CDR3nt: TGTGCCAGCAGTGCAGAGGTTAGCAATCAGCCCCAGCATTTT
v_gene: TRBV18; j_gene: TRBJ2-2; len: 12; d_gene: .; abundance: .; CDR3aa: CASSPPTGELFF; CDR3nt: TGTGCCAGCTCACCACCCACCGGGGAGCTGTTTTTT
v_gene: TRBV6-1; j_gene: TRBJ1-6; len: 16; d_gene: .; abundance: .; CDR3aa: CASSEDATSYNSPLHF; CDR3nt: TGTGCCAGCAGTGAAGACGCGACCTCCTATAATTCACCCCTCCACTTT
v_gene: TRBV28; j_gene: TRBJ2-7; len: 17; d_gene: TRBD1; abundance: few; CDR3aa: CASSTAGDGTGGHEQYF; CDR3nt: TGTGCCAGCAGTACAGCGGGGGACGGGACAGGGGGACACGAGCAGTACTTC
v_gene: TRBV4-1; j_gene: TRBJ1-1; len: 12; d_gene: .; abundance: .; CDR3aa: CASSGESLEAFF; CDR3nt: TGCGCCAGCAGCGGGGAGAGTCTTGAAGCTTTCTTT
v_gene: TRBV6-6; j_gene: TRBJ2-7; len: 14; d_gene: .; abundance: .; CDR3aa: CASRYGDLRYEQYF; CDR3nt: TGTGCCAGCAGATACGGGGATCTCAGGTACGAGCAGTACTTC
v_gene: TRBV5-6; j_gene: TRBJ1-1; len: 13; d_gene: .; abundance: .; CDR3aa: CASSLRGPAEAFF; CDR3nt: TGTGCCAGCAGCTTGAGGGGTCCGGCTGAAGCTTTCTTT
v_gene: TRBV18; j_gene: TRBJ2-5; len: 13; d_gene: .; abundance: .; CDR3aa: CASSLRGPETQYF; CDR3nt: TGTGCCAGCTCACTCCGGGGCCCAGAGACCCAGTACTTC
v_gene: TRBV28; j_gene: TRBJ1-1; len: 12; d_gene: TRBD1; abundance: few; CDR3aa: CASTQGGTEAFF; CDR3nt: TGTGCCTCCACACAGGGGGGCACTGAAGCTTTCTTT
v_gene: TRBV6-5; j_gene: TRBJ1-1; len: 16; d_gene: TRBD1; abundance: few; CDR3aa: CASSYSMTGFGTEAFF; CDR3nt: TGTGCCAGCAGTTACTCAATGACAGGGTTCGGCACTGAAGCTTTCTTT
v_gene: TRBV20-1; j_gene: TRBJ2-3; len: 12; d_gene: .; abundance: .; CDR3aa: CSASGVTDTQYF; CDR3nt: TGCAGTGCTAGTGGGGTCACAGATACGCAGTATTTT
v_gene: TRBV3-1/TRBV3-2; j_gene: TRBJ2-3; len: 14; d_gene: .; abundance: .; CDR3aa: CASSRGLRTDTQYF; CDR3nt: TGTGCCAGCAGCCGAGGACTACGCACAGATACGCAGTATTTT
v_gene: TRBV27; j_gene: TRBJ1-1; len: 13; d_gene: .; abundance: .; CDR3aa: CASSLYANTEAFF; CDR3nt: TGTGCCAGCAGTTTATATGCGAACACTGAAGCTTTCTTT
v_gene: TRBV5-5; j_gene: TRBJ2-7; len: 15; d_gene: .; abundance: .; CDR3aa: CASSLRTAAVLEQYF; CDR3nt: TGTGCCAGCAGCCTACGGACAGCCGCCGTGCTCGAGCAGTACTTC
v_gene: TRBV11-3; j_gene: TRBJ2-7; len: 15; d_gene: .; abundance: .; CDR3aa: CASSWGGATSHEQYF; CDR3nt: TGTGCCAGCAGCTGGGGTGGGGCCACGAGCCACGAGCAGTACTTC
v_gene: TRBV27; j_gene: TRBJ1-1; len: 14; d_gene: .; abundance: few; CDR3aa: CASSTPRGRTEAFF; CDR3nt: TGTGCCAGCAGTACCCCCCGAGGGAGGACTGAAGCTTTCTTT
v_gene: TRBV5-4; j_gene: TRBJ2-7; len: 15; d_gene: .; abundance: .; CDR3aa: CASSWPPGLKGEQYF; CDR3nt: TGTGCCAGCAGCTGGCCTCCGGGGCTAAAAGGCGAGCAGTACTTC
v_gene: TRBV11-2; j_gene: TRBJ1-5; len: 15; d_gene: .; abundance: few; CDR3aa: CASSGAGAGNQPQHF; CDR3nt: TGTGCCAGCAGCGGGGCAGGGGCTGGCAATCAGCCCCAGCATTTT
v_gene: TRBV19; j_gene: TRBJ2-2; len: 14; d_gene: .; abundance: .; CDR3aa: CASSPSGDTGELFF; CDR3nt: TGTGCCAGTAGTCCCTCAGGAGACACCGGGGAGCTGTTTTTT
v_gene: TRBV18; j_gene: TRBJ1-4; len: 14; d_gene: .; abundance: .; CDR3aa: CASSPPGGQEKLFF; CDR3nt: TGTGCCAGCTCACCCCCTGGGGGGCAGGAAAAACTGTTTTTT
v_gene: TRBV11-3; j_gene: TRBJ1-2; len: 13; d_gene: .; abundance: .; CDR3aa: CASSLGQLYGYTF; CDR3nt: TGTGCCAGCAGCTTAGGGCAGCTCTATGGCTACACCTTC
v_gene: TRBV6-2/TRBV6-3; j_gene: TRBJ1-5; len: 13; d_gene: TRBD1; abundance: .; CDR3aa: CASSTQGVQPQHF; CDR3nt: TGTGCCAGCAGTACCCAGGGGGTCCAGCCCCAGCATTTT
v_gene: TRBV9; j_gene: TRBJ1-5; len: 15; d_gene: .; abundance: once; CDR3aa: CASSVAPGSGQPQHF; CDR3nt: TGTGCCAGCAGCGTAGCCCCGGGGTCTGGTCAGCCCCAGCATTTT
v_gene: TRBV9; j_gene: TRBJ2-7; len: 14; d_gene: .; abundance: .; CDR3aa: CASSVATGSYEQYF; CDR3nt: TGTGCCAGCAGCGTAGCTACGGGGTCCTACGAGCAGTACTTC
v_gene: TRBV6-5; j_gene: TRBJ1-1; len: 16; d_gene: .; abundance: .; CDR3aa: CASSYSLGGANTEAFF; CDR3nt: TGTGCCAGCAGTTACTCCCTTGGAGGGGCGAACACTGAAGCTTTCTTT
v_gene: TRBV28; j_gene: TRBJ1-4; len: 15; d_gene: .; abundance: .; CDR3aa: CASTKIGTRNEKLFF; CDR3nt: TGTGCCAGCACTAAGATCGGGACAAGAAATGAAAAACTGTTTTTT
v_gene: TRBV15; j_gene: TRBJ1-5; len: 14; d_gene: .; abundance: .; CDR3aa: CATSRDRGDQPQHF; CDR3nt: TGTGCCACCAGCAGAGATCGGGGGGATCAGCCCCAGCATTTT
v_gene: TRBV6-5; j_gene: TRBJ1-2; len: 15; d_gene: .; abundance: .; CDR3aa: CASSYFGGATDGYTF; CDR3nt: TGTGCCAGCAGTTACTTCGGGGGGGCGACTGACGGCTACACCTTC
v_gene: TRBV4-2; j_gene: TRBJ1-2; len: 15; d_gene: .; abundance: once; CDR3aa: CASSQDNVPAGGYTF; CDR3nt: TGTGCCAGCAGCCAAGATAACGTCCCCGCGGGTGGCTACACCTTC
v_gene: TRBV20-1; j_gene: TRBJ2-3; len: 9; d_gene: .; abundance: .; CDR3aa: CSAPNIWDF; CDR3nt: TGCAGTGCTCCTAATATCTGGGATTTT
v_gene: TRBV24-1; j_gene: TRBJ2-4; len: 14; d_gene: .; abundance: .; CDR3aa: CATRAPAPGDIQYF; CDR3nt: TGTGCCACCAGAGCCCCAGCCCCGGGGGACATTCAGTACTTC
v_gene: TRBV12-3/TRBV12-4; j_gene: TRBJ2-2; len: 13; d_gene: .; abundance: .; CDR3aa: CASSLEVFGELFF; CDR3nt: TGTGCCAGCAGTTTAGAAGTTTTCGGGGAGCTGTTTTTT
v_gene: TRBV2; j_gene: TRBJ2-7; len: 13; d_gene: TRBD1; abundance: .; CDR3aa: CATRTGSSHEQYF; CDR3nt: TGTGCCACGAGGACAGGGTCTTCCCACGAGCAGTACTTC
v_gene: TRBV18; j_gene: TRBJ2-5; len: 13; d_gene: TRBD2; abundance: .; CDR3aa: CASSRGGIETQYF; CDR3nt: TGTGCCAGCTCACGGGGAGGGATCGAGACCCAGTACTTC
v_gene: TRBV18; j_gene: TRBJ1-2; len: 15; d_gene: .; abundance: .; CDR3aa: CASSPPTLPEYGYTF; CDR3nt: TGTGCCAGCTCACCACCCACGTTGCCTGAATATGGCTACACCTTC
v_gene: TRBV2; j_gene: TRBJ2-3; len: 10; d_gene: .; abundance: .; CDR3aa: CASRLSPQYF; CDR3nt: TGTGCCAGCCGCCTTTCCCCGCAGTATTTT
v_gene: TRBV24-1; j_gene: TRBJ1-2; len: 15; d_gene: TRBD1; abundance: .; CDR3aa: CATSDSPGQGRGYTF; CDR3nt: TGTGCCACCAGTGATTCTCCGGGACAGGGCCGTGGCTACACCTTC
v_gene: TRBV5-6; j_gene: TRBJ1-5; len: 15; d_gene: .; abundance: once; CDR3aa: CASSLVGMSNQPQHF; CDR3nt: TGTGCCAGCAGCTTAGTCGGGATGTCCAATCAGCCCCAGCATTTT
v_gene: TRBV4-1; j_gene: TRBJ2-1; len: 17; d_gene: TRBD2; abundance: once; CDR3aa: CASSQISLPGGLAEQFF; CDR3nt: TGCGCCAGCAGCCAAATCTCCCTTCCGGGAGGGTTGGCTGAGCAGTTCTTC
v_gene: TRBV19; j_gene: TRBJ2-5; len: 13; d_gene: .; abundance: .; CDR3aa: CASSIGSQETQYF; CDR3nt: TGTGCCAGTAGTATAGGCAGCCAAGAGACCCAGTACTTC
v_gene: TRBV4-1; j_gene: TRBJ1-1; len: 12; d_gene: .; abundance: .; CDR3aa: CASRKEVGKAFF; CDR3nt: TGCGCCAGCAGGAAGGAGGTGGGAAAGGCTTTCTTT
v_gene: TRBV10-1; j_gene: TRBJ1-3; len: 13; d_gene: .; abundance: .; CDR3aa: CASSTGDGNTIYF; CDR3nt: TGCGCCAGCAGTACCGGGGATGGAAACACCATATATTTT
v_gene: TRBV15; j_gene: TRBJ1-5; len: 15; d_gene: TRBD1; abundance: .; CDR3aa: CATSRGHRGHQPQHF; CDR3nt: TGTGCCACCAGCAGAGGTCACAGGGGGCATCAGCCCCAGCATTTT
v_gene: TRBV5-1; j_gene: TRBJ1-3; len: 16; d_gene: TRBD1; abundance: .; CDR3aa: CASSLEQGAKGNTIYF; CDR3nt: TGCGCCAGCAGCTTGGAGCAGGGGGCTAAGGGCAACACCATATATTTT